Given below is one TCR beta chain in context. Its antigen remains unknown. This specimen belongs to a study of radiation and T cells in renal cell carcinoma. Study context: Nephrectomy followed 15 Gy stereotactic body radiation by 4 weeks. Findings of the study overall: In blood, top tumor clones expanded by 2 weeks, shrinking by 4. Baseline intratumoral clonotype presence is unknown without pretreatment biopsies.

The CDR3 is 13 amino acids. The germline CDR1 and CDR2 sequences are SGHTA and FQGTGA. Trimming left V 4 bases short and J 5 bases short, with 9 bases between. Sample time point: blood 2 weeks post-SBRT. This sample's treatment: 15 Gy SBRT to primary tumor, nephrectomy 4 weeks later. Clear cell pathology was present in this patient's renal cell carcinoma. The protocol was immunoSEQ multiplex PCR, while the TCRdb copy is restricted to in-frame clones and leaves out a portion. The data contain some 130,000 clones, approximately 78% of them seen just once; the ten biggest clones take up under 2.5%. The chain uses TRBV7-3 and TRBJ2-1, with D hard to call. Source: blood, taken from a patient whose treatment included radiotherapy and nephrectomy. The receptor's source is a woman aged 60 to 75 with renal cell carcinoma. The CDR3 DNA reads TGTGCCAGCAGCTGGACGGCGAACAATGAGCAGTTCTTC. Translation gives CASSWTANNEQFF.